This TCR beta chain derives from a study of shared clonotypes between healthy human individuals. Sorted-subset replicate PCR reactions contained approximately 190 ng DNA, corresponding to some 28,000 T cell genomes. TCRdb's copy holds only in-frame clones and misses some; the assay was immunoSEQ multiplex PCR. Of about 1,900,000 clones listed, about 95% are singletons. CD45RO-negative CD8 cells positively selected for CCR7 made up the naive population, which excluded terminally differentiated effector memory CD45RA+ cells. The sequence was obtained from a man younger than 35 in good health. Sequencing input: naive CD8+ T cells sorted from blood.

The CDR3 region is CASSFETGLNYEQYF. The CDR3 DNA sequence: TGCGCCAGCAGCTTCGAGACAGGGCTCAACTACGAGCAGTACTTC. The chain has TRBV5-1 and TRBJ2-7; 7 bases are a match to TRBD1. Looked up from germline, CDR1 is SGHRS and CDR2 is YFSETQ. Germline trimming cut 2 bases from V and 3 bases from J; bases unmatched to any gene: 8. The CDR3 length is 15 residues.